This passage covers 24 T cell receptor beta chains from one sample sequenced in a study of T-cell reconstitution after alpha-beta-depleted transplantation in children. Library preparation (for TCRbeta) was performed with unique molecular identifiers. TCRdb reprocessed the PCR reads with MiXCR, giving one entry per CDR3 protein. The sample has 250,000 or so distinct CDR3 sequences; about 24% are singletons. This sample comprised PBMCs, mostly from graft donor cells, obtained 360 days after TCRalphabeta/CD19-depleted stem cell transplant. The receptors originated from a female patient aged 2 to 10 who had a stem cell transplant for congenital amegakaryocytic thrombocytopenia, so the T cells may come from the graft donor.

The chain employs TRBV20-1 and TRBJ2-1; possible D gene TRBD1, 5 bases. Between the trimmed V and J ends, which lost 7 bases and 8 bases, there was a span of 27 bases. The CDR3 loop spans 16 amino acids. From germline, CDR1 is DFQATT and CDR2 SNEGSKA (reference sequence). CDR3 amino acids: CSVARAYGHGRDEQFF. The CDR3 nucleotides read TGCAGTGTGGCCAGGGCTTACGGGCATGGCAGGGATGAGCAGTTCTTC.

This clonotype has a count of ten or more. The chain carries TRBV12-3 or TRBV12-4 and TRBJ2-1; TRBD1 matches 11 bases. V was clipped by 4 bases and J by 3 bases; unmatched bases: 11. The CDR3 consists of 18 residues. The CDR3 sequence is CASSSQFSGTGGYNEQFF. DNA of the CDR3: TGTGCCAGCAGTTCGCAATTTTCCGGGACAGGGGGCTACAATGAGCAGTTCTTC.

This chain links TRBV7-8 with TRBJ2-3; 10 nucleotides align to TRBD2. From germline, CDR1 is SGHVS and CDR2 FQNEAQ. Trimming at V came to 5 bases and at J to 3 bases, leaving 11 bases not matched to a gene. The CDR3 has 17 residues. In DNA form, the CDR3 reads TGTGCCAGCAGCAGAGATAGCGGGGGGCGATTTACAGATACGCAGTATTTT. Amino acids: CASSRDSGGRFTDTQYF.

This clonotype showed up many times. The genes are TRBV25-1 and TRBJ2-1; 8 nucleotides match TRBD2. CDR3 length: 14 residues. Germline CDR1 reads MGHDK; CDR2 reads SYGVNS. Trimming removed 2 bases from V and 11 bases from J; junction bases left unmatched: 8. This CDR3 reads CASSERTSGLQQFF. The CDR3 nucleotides read TGTGCCAGCAGTGAAAGAACTAGCGGCTTACAGCAGTTCTTC.

This rearrangement joins TRBV20-1 to TRBJ2-3; TRBD2 matches at 10 bases. This CDR3 is built from 16 residues. Germline CDR1 DFQATT, CDR2 SNEGSKA (reference sequence). V lost 6 bases and J lost 3; bases outside the gene matches: 12. This CDR3 reads CSARRVLAGTTDTQYF. Here the CDR3 DNA reads TGCAGTGCCAGGAGAGTACTAGCGGGGACTACAGATACGCAGTATTTT.

This clonotype was counted a few times. The gene calls are TRBV20-1 and TRBJ1-4; 7 nucleotides align to TRBD1. V lost 5 bases and J lost 6; bases outside the gene matches: 12. The CDR3 is 15 amino acids. From germline, CDR1 is DFQATT and CDR2 SNEGSKA (reference sequence). The DNA for the CDR3 is TGCAGTGCTGGAAACCCTCAGGGGGGGGATGAAAAACTGTTTTTT. Amino acids: CSAGNPQGGDEKLFF.

The chain links TRBV11-2 to TRBJ2-1, with 7 nucleotides matching TRBD2. Germline values: CDR1 SGHAT, CDR2 FQNNGV. The CDR3 spans 15 residues. The J segment lost 4 bases and the V segment lost 7 bases, leaving 10 bases of the junction unmatched. The CDR3 nucleotides are TGTGCCAGCACCCCTTTAGCTAGCGGATACAATGAGCAGTTCTTC. This translates into CASTPLASGYNEQFF.

The table lists this clonotype with a few counts. This chain joins TRBV29-1 and TRBJ2-1, with TRBD2 matching 15 bases. Germline V gene lookup returns CDR1 SQVTM and CDR2 ANQGSEA. This CDR3 comprises 13 residues. Losses at the gene ends were 6 bases for V and 13 bases for J; bases not matched to a gene: 7. The CDR3 protein is CSVQGLAGGIQFF. CDR3 nucleotide sequence: TGCAGCGTGCAGGGACTAGCGGGGGGTATTCAGTTCTTC.

The chain joins TRBV7-7 to TRBJ2-5, with 7 bases matching TRBD2. The CDR3 runs to 17 residues. With 3 bases clipped from V and 1 base from J, the junction kept 11 bases outside the gene matches. Germline V gives CDR1 SSHAT, CDR2 FNYEAQ (reference sequence). CDR3 in DNA: TGTGCCAGCAGCTTCGGTCGGTCTAGCGGATTCCAAGAGACCCAGTACTTC. Translating it yields CASSFGRSSGFQETQYF.

The chain links TRBV11-2 to TRBJ2-4; a possible D gene is TRBD2 (6 bases). V was pared by 5 bases and J by 0 bases, with 8 bases between. The length of the CDR3 is 14 residues. Germline V gene sequence: CDR1 SGHAT, CDR2 FQNNGV. CDR3 nucleotide sequence: TGTGCCAGCAGCCGCGGGGTAGCCAAAAACATTCAGTACTTC. Translation gives CASSRGVAKNIQYF.

This chain links TRBV6-1 with TRBJ2-5; perhaps TRBD2 as D (6 bases). Trimming pared 5 bases from V and 1 base from J, leaving 11 bases between. The CDR3 totals 14 residues. Per germline, CDR1 MNHNS and CDR2 SASEGT. Written as DNA, the CDR3 is TGTGCCAGCAGTCAAGGACTAACCCAAGAGACCCAGTACTTC. This encodes CASSQGLTQETQYF.

This clonotype was observed at least ten times. The V and J genes are TRBV4-1 and TRBJ2-3; D gene uncertain. Trimming took off 5 bases at V and 1 base at J, with 19 bases between the two ends. CDR3 length equals 17 residues. The germline V gene encodes CDR1 MGHRA and CDR2 YSYEKL. The CDR3 spells CASSRVQLGWGTDTQYF. Here the CDR3 DNA reads TGCGCCAGCAGCAGAGTTCAATTGGGATGGGGCACAGATACGCAGTATTTT.

This clonotype has only a few counts. The V and J genes are TRBV10-3 and TRBJ1-4; TRBD1 aligns across 7 bases. The CDR3 extends over 18 amino acids. Unmatched junction bases numbered 12, after V lost 5 bases and J lost 0 bases. CDR1 ENHRY and CDR2 SYGVKD come from the germline V gene. CDR3 residues: CAISQSLRQGATNEKLFF. The CDR3 DNA follows: TGTGCCATCAGTCAGAGCCTAAGGCAGGGGGCAACTAATGAAAAACTGTTTTTT.

This clonotype has a handful of counts. This chain joins TRBV20-1 and TRBJ2-1; 9 bases align to TRBD1. The germline V gene has CDR1 DFQATT and CDR2 SNEGSKA (reference sequence). The CDR3 is 15 residues long. Trimming cost V 0 bases and J 4 bases; bases outside gene matches: 4. The CDR3 coding sequence is TGCAGTGCTAGAGATACAGGGGGCAGTTACAATGAGCAGTTCTTC. It encodes CSARDTGGSYNEQFF.

The rearrangement joins TRBV3-1 to TRBJ1-5, with 7 positions matching TRBD1. The CDR3 length is 15 residues. V shed 1 base and J 9 bases; nucleotides not matched to a gene: 9. Germline assignment: CDR1 LGHDT and CDR2 YNNKEL (reference sequence). CDR3 bases: TGTGCCAGCAGCCAAGGTCCAGGGGGGTTCCGGCCCCAGCATTTT. Translating it yields CASSQGPGGFRPQHF.

The genes are TRBV5-1 and TRBJ2-1; TRBD2 aligns across 10 bases. Germline V lookup: CDR1 SGHRS, CDR2 YFSETQ. The length of the CDR3 is 14 residues. Trimming removed 0 bases from V and 11 bases from J; junction bases left unmatched: 5. The CDR3 is CASSLVLAGVKQFF. The CDR3 bases are TGCGCCAGCAGCTTGGTGCTAGCGGGGGTAAAGCAGTTCTTC.

This clonotype was counted between two and nine times. The chain has TRBV2 and TRBJ2-3; a weak D match, TRBD2 (5 bases). In germline, CDR1 is SNHLY, CDR2 FYNNEI. The CDR3 is 14 residues long. Trimming shortened V by 8 bases and J by 0 bases, and 12 bases separated the two germline ends. CDR3 region: CASGLTPSTDTQYF. CDR3 coding DNA: TGTGCCAGCGGACTGACACCTAGCACAGATACGCAGTATTTT.

V gene TRBV4-1 combines with J gene TRBJ2-6, with no clear D. The CDR3 loop spans 17 amino acids. V shed 1 base and J shed 1 base, with 11 bases lying between them. Germline-derived CDR1 and CDR2 are MGHRA and YSYEKL. In nucleotides, the CDR3 is TGCGCCAGCAGCCAAGTCTGGACCCTTTCTGGGGCCAACGTCCTGACTTTC. This codes for CASSQVWTLSGANVLTF.

The chain links TRBV20-1 to TRBJ2-3, with a tentative D call TRBD2 (5 bases). The ends were cut back, 5 bases at V and 5 bases at J, with 11 bases in the middle. From germline, CDR1 is DFQATT and CDR2 SNEGSKA (reference sequence). The CDR3 consists of 12 residues. DNA for the CDR3: TGCAGTGCTCCGGGCCGGGGAGATACGCAGTATTTT. The encoded protein is CSAPGRGDTQYF.

This clonotype was observed a handful of times. V usage is TRBV20-1 and J usage is TRBJ2-1; 7 bases are shared with TRBD1. V lost 3 bases, J lost 7 bases, and 6 bases stayed unmatched. This CDR3 has 13 residues. Germline V gene sequence: CDR1 DFQATT, CDR2 SNEGSKA (reference sequence). In nucleotides, the CDR3 is TGCAGTGCTAGTCCGGACAGGAGGAATGAGCAGTTCTTC. Protein sequence: CSASPDRRNEQFF.

The chain couples TRBV28 to TRBJ1-6, with D unclear. This CDR3 spans 15 amino acids. V lost 3 bases and J 8 bases, leaving 14 bases between the germline ends. Germline V gives CDR1 MDHEN, CDR2 SYDVKM. This CDR3 reads CASSLDYPRDSPLHF. The CDR3 coding sequence is TGTGCCAGCAGTTTGGACTACCCACGGGATTCACCCCTCCACTTT.

This clonotype came up a few times. The J gene is TRBJ2-7, the V gene TRBV7-2; TRBD2 matches 9 bases. The CDR3 loop spans 15 amino acids. Germline trimming cut 5 bases from V and 2 bases from J; bases unmatched to any gene: 7. Germline V CDR1 and CDR2: SGHTA, FQGNSA. For the CDR3, the DNA is TGTGCCAGCAGCGAAAAAGCGGGAGGCACCTACGAGCAGTACTTC. Translation: CASSEKAGGTYEQYF. The full variable domain, in which reference TRBV7-2 and TRBJ2-7 provide the parts outside the CDR3, is GAGVSQSPSNKVTEKGKDVELRCDPISGHTALYWYRQSLGQGLEFLIYFQGNSAPDKSGLPSDRFSAERTGGSVSTLTIQRTQQEDSAVYLCASSEKAGGTYEQYFGPGTRLTVT.

The V gene is TRBV18, the J gene TRBJ1-6; no definite D call. Trimming removed 3 bases from V and 4 bases from J, with 7 bases in between. CDR1 and CDR2 from the germline V gene are KGHSH and LQKENI. This CDR3 is built from 14 residues. The CDR3 here is CASSPIGYNSPLHF. The CDR3 bases are TGTGCCAGCTCACCTATCGGGTATAATTCACCCCTCCACTTT. The whole variable domain, remainder taken from reference TRBV18 and TRBJ1-6, is NAGVMQNPRHLVRRRGQEARLRCSPMKGHSHVYWYRQLPEEGLKFMVYLQKENIIDESGMPKERFSAEFPKEGPSILRIQQVVRGDSAAYFCASSPIGYNSPLHFGNGTRLTVT.

The V call is TRBV5-1, the J call TRBJ2-3, with D tentatively TRBD1 or TRBD2 (5 bases each). The V gene's germline CDR1 is SGHRS and CDR2 YFSETQ. This CDR3 has 15 amino acids. V lost 0 bases and J 6 bases, leaving 14 bases between the germline ends. CDR3 bases: TGCGCCAGCAGCTTGGTCCGGGGACCTTGGGATACGCAGTATTTT. It specifies CASSLVRGPWDTQYF.